This T cell receptor beta chain is from a study of blood T cells in healthy people across ages. On the study more broadly: The template switching approach captured approximately one barcoded beta molecule for every two T cells.

Germline lookup yields CDR1 MDHEN and CDR2 SYDVKM. There are 14 residues in the CDR3. The ends were cut back, 5 bases at V and 2 bases at J, with 12 bases in the middle. Comment on this clonotype: The antigen is unknown.

Sample-barcoded 5' priming and a J-beta primer mix drove a second PCR of about 6 to 12 cycles. TCRdb passed the 5' RACE reads through MiXCR, listing each CDR3 protein once. The sample consists of around 1,500,000 distinct CDR3 sequences, roughly 45% of them appearing once. Points from the study as a whole: Shifts in expanded clonotypes may have been confounded by donor CMV status, which was unknown.

The chain combines TRBV28 with TRBJ1-1, with D unclear. Sequenced input: blood. The TCR originated in a woman between 18 and 30 years old in good health. CDR3 residues: CASSRPIYNTEAFF. The CDR3 nucleotides are TGTGCCAGCAGTCGGCCTATTTACAACACTGAAGCTTTCTTT.